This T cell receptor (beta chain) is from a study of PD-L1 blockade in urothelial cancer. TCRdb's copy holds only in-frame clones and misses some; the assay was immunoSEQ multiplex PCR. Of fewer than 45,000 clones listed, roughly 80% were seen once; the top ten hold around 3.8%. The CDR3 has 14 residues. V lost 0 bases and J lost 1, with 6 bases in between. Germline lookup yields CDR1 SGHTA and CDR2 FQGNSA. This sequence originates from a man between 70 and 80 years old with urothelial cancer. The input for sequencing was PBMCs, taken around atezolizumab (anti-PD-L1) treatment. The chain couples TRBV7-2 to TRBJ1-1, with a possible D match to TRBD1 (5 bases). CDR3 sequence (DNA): TGTGCCAGCAGCTTAGCGACAGCGAACACTGAAGCTTTCTTT. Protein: CASSLATANTEAFF.